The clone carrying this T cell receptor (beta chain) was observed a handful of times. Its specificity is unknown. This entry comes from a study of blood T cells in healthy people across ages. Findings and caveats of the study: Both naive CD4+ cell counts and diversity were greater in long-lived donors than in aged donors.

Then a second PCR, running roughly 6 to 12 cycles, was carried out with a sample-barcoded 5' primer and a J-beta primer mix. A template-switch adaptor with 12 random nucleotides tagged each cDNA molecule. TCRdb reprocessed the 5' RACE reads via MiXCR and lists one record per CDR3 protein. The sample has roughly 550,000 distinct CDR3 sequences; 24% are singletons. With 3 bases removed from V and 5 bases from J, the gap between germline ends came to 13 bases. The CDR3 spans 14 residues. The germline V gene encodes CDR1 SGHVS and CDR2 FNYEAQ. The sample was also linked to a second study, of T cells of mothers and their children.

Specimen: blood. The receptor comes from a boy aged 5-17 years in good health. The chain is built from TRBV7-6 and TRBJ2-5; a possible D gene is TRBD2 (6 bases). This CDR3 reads CASSLGLMGETQYF. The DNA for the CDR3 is TGTGCCAGCAGCTTGGGACTGATGGGGGAGACCCAGTACTTC.